These 17 T cell receptor beta chains share one sample of origin, sequenced in a study of blood T cell repertoires in COVID-19. Assay used: immunoSEQ multiplex PCR; TCRdb lists only in-frame clones, some missing. Of roughly 120,000 clones in the sample, less than 80% were seen once. The material sequenced was peripheral blood. These receptor sequences come from a man aged 50 to 59 with acute or convalescent COVID-19.

V is TRBV24-1 and J is TRBJ1-2; 7 nucleotides agree with TRBD1. J lost 0 bases, V lost 4 bases, and 10 bases had no gene match. The CDR3 is made up of 17 amino acids. CDR1 and CDR2 (germline): KGHDR, SFDVKD. The CDR3 loop is CATSDPNDRASNYGYTF. Here the CDR3 DNA reads TGTGCCACCAGTGACCCTAATGACAGGGCCTCTAACTATGGCTACACCTTC.

The genes are TRBV28 and TRBJ1-4, with 8 bases aligning to TRBD1. Germline V CDR1 and CDR2: MDHEN, SYDVKM. The CDR3 has 14 residues. CDR3 coding DNA: TGTGCTTCACAGGGGGGGTGGAAGGATGAAAAACTGTTTTTT. As protein: CASQGGWKDEKLFF.

This clone was seen more than once but under ten times. V usage is TRBV10-3 and J usage is TRBJ1-2; D remains ambiguous. This CDR3 contains 14 residues. V lost 2 bases and J 8 bases, leaving 15 bases between the germline ends. Germline V gene data show CDR1 as ENHRY and CDR2 as SYGVKD. CDR3 DNA: TGTGCCATCAGTGAGGCTGGCCTTAGCTACGGCTACACCTTC. It encodes CAISEAGLSYGYTF.

This clone appeared once. This chain links TRBV6-5 with TRBJ1-2; 7 bases line up with TRBD1. V shed 8 bases, J shed 3 bases, and the junction held 9 bases outside the gene matches. The germline CDR1 and CDR2 sequences are MNHEY and SVGAGI. The CDR3 totals 14 residues. The CDR3 region is CASLNPDRDYGYTF. The CDR3 bases are TGTGCCAGCCTCAACCCAGACAGGGACTATGGCTACACCTTC.

The chain has TRBV27 and TRBJ2-5; 8 bases agree with TRBD2. Germline CDR1 reads MNHEY; CDR2 reads SMNVEV (reference sequence). This CDR3 contains 14 residues. V shed 8 bases and J 2 bases; nucleotides not matched to a gene: 7. CDR3 DNA sequence: TGTGCCAGCTCCGGCGGGAGGAGACAAGAGACCCAGTACTTC. Encoded protein: CASSGGRRQETQYF.

V and J are TRBV11-2 and TRBJ1-6; 7 bases map to TRBD1. Germline assignment: CDR1 SGHAT and CDR2 FQNNGV. The V and J ends lost 3 bases and 5 bases, in that order; junction bases with no gene match: 4. The CDR3 runs 15 residues. Written as DNA, the CDR3 is TGTGCCAGCAGCTTGAAAGGGGGCGATAATTCACCCCTCCACTTT. Its protein is CASSLKGGDNSPLHF.

The rearrangement uses TRBV7-2 and TRBJ2-2; D remains ambiguous. The germline V gene encodes CDR1 SGHTA and CDR2 FQGNSA. V was trimmed by 3 bases and J by 6 bases, leaving 17 bases between them. This CDR3 region has 16 residues. This CDR3 reads CASSLTSVRYSGELFF. The CDR3 DNA reads TGTGCCAGCAGCTTGACCAGCGTGAGGTACTCCGGGGAGCTGTTTTTT.

This clone was seen only once. The chain employs TRBV15 and TRBJ1-4; 8 bases are shared with TRBD1. CDR1 and CDR2 (germline): LNHNV, YYDKDF (reference sequence). V shed 5 bases and J 6 bases; nucleotides not matched to a gene: 5. The CDR3 contains 14 residues. CDR3 region: CATSRRQGYEKLFF. CDR3 nucleotide sequence: TGTGCCACCAGCCGACGACAGGGGTATGAAAAACTGTTTTTT.

The rearrangement uses TRBV7-5 and TRBJ1-2; TRBD1, the table's D call, lacks a check against the DNA. TRBV7-5 is assigned pseudogene status. The CDR3 is made up of 13 amino acids. The CDR3 bases are TGTGCCAGAAGCCCACAGGGGGTTTATGGCTACACCTTC. Translated: CARSPQGVYGYTF.

As regards this clone: Sequence at one end of the junction differs from germline and may be a read error. This CDR3 is also generated by other DNA sequences in the sample. The V call is TRBV28, the J call TRBJ1-1; possible D gene TRBD1, 6 bases. The germline CDR1 and CDR2 sequences are MDHEN and SYDVKM. This CDR3 is built from 15 residues. CDR3 nucleotide sequence: TGTGCCAGCAGCTTATCGGCAGGGGAGGGTACTGAAGCTTTCTTT. Translated, it gives CASSLSAGEGTEAFF.

The chain carries TRBV5-1 and TRBJ1-2, with 7 bases aligning to TRBD1. There are 13 residues in the CDR3. V was clipped by 0 bases and J by 4 bases; unmatched bases: 0. Germline CDR1 SGHRS, CDR2 YFSETQ. Here the CDR3 DNA reads TGCGCCAGCAGCTTGGGGACAGGCTATGGCTACACCTTC. Its protein is CASSLGTGYGYTF.

V gene TRBV19 combines with J gene TRBJ1-1; 9 bases map to TRBD1. Germline V gene sequence: CDR1 LNHDA, CDR2 SQIVND (reference sequence). V lost 5 bases and J lost 0; bases outside the gene matches: 7. The CDR3 runs to 16 residues. CDR3 nucleotide sequence: TGTGCCAGTAGTCCGTGGACAGGGGTGATGAACACTGAAGCTTTCTTT. The encoded protein is CASSPWTGVMNTEAFF.

This sequence joins TRBV3-1 (or the pseudogene TRBV3-2) and TRBJ1-4; D is unresolved. CDR1 LGHDT and CDR2 YNNKEL come from the germline V gene (reference sequence). The CDR3 is 13 residues long. Trimming cost V 1 base and J 5 bases, with 5 bases left between them. The CDR3 sequence: CASSQVRNEKLFF. CDR3 nucleotides: TGTGCCAGCAGCCAAGTTAGAAATGAAAAACTGTTTTTT.

This clone was seen a single time. The chain has TRBV7-8 and TRBJ1-1; D gene unclear. Germline V lookup: CDR1 SGHVS, CDR2 FQNEAQ. The CDR3 is made up of 15 amino acids. V was pared by 5 bases and J by 1 base, with 14 bases between. CDR3 in amino acids: CASSPRGEENTEAFF. The CDR3 DNA sequence: TGTGCCAGCAGCCCCCGCGGTGAGGAGAACACTGAAGCTTTCTTT.

This rearrangement joins TRBV19 to TRBJ2-1; TRBD2 matches 9 bases. V lost 4 bases and J lost 2; bases outside the gene matches: 6. From germline, CDR1 is LNHDA and CDR2 SQIVND (reference sequence). This CDR3 is 16 amino acids long. The CDR3 bases are TGTGCCAGTAGTACAAGACTAGCGGCCACCTACAATGAGCAGTTCTTC. Translating it yields CASSTRLAATYNEQFF.

V and J are TRBV4-2 and TRBJ1-1, with 7 nucleotides matching TRBD1. This CDR3 is 15 amino acids long. V was pared by 0 bases and J by 4 bases, with 5 bases of the junction left unmatched. Germline loops: CDR1 LGHNA, CDR2 YNFKEQ. CDR3: CASSQEPRGTTEAFF. DNA for the CDR3: TGTGCCAGCAGCCAAGAACCCAGGGGGACCACTGAAGCTTTCTTT.

The genes are TRBV6-5 and TRBJ2-2, with 8 bases aligning to TRBD2. This CDR3 is built from 13 residues. Germline loops: CDR1 MNHEY, CDR2 SVGAGI. With V trimmed by 8 bases and J by 4 bases, 3 bases remained unmatched. This CDR3 is CASGRGGTGELFF. For the CDR3, the DNA is TGTGCCAGCGGCCGGGGGGGCACCGGGGAGCTGTTTTTT.